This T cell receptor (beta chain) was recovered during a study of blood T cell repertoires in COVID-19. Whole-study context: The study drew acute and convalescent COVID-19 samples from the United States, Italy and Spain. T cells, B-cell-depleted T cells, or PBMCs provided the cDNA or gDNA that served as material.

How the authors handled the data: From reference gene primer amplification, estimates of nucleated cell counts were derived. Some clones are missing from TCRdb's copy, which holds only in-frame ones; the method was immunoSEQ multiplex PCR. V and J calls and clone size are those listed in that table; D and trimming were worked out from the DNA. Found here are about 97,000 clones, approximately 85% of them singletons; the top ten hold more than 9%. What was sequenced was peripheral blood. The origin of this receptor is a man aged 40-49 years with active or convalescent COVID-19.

The chain's CDR3 is CASRGGGANPMGYTF. The CDR3 nucleotides read TGTGCCAGCAGGGGAGGGGGGGCTAATCCTATGGGCTACACCTTC. V gene TRBV27 combines with J gene TRBJ1-2; the D gene is possibly TRBD1 (6 bases). The CDR3 has 15 residues. V was clipped by 6 bases and J by 8 bases, with 22 bases between them. Germline lookup yields CDR1 MNHEY and CDR2 SMNVEV (reference sequence).